What follows are 2 T cell receptor beta chains derived from one specimen sequenced in a study of CD8+ T cells in alopecia areata. As the sequencing template, cDNA was produced by extracting RNA and reverse transcribing it. Using immunoSEQ multiplex PCR, the repertoire was profiled, and TCRdb retains in-frame clones only, with some absent. The data show 200,000 or so clones, roughly 64% seen once. The treatment is: oral pan-JAK inhibitor, 5-10 mg twice daily. Sequencing was performed on CD4+ T cells sorted from blood, taken at week 24, from a patient treated with tofacitinib. The receptors were sampled from a human donor with alopecia areata.

This clone showed up just a few times. The chain joins TRBV10-3 to TRBJ1-2; a possible D gene is TRBD1 (5 bases). The germline gives CDR1 ENHRY, CDR2 SYGVKD. This CDR3 has 11 amino acids. Trimming took 2 bases from V and 13 from J, leaving 11 bases between them. CDR3 residues: CAISEGAPLTF. The CDR3 nucleotides read TGTGCCATCAGTGAGGGGGCTCCCCTCACCTTC.

The rearrangement joins TRBV9 to TRBJ1-1; D is possibly TRBD1 (5 bases). CDR1 and CDR2 (germline): SGDLS, YYNGEE. V shed 4 bases and J shed 1 base, with 20 bases lying between them. CDR3 length: 17 residues. CDR3 sequence reads: CASSPTIAGRSNTEAFF. The CDR3 nucleotides are TGTGCCAGCAGCCCGACTATCGCGGGACGGTCGAACACTGAAGCTTTCTTT.